The 26 T cell receptor beta chains given below trace back to one sample, sequenced in a study of blood T cell repertoires in COVID-19. Method: immunoSEQ multiplex PCR; TCRdb's copy keeps in-frame clones and lacks some. The repertoire holds hundreds of thousands of clones, around nine tenths seen once, with approximately 5.7% in the top ten. Sequenced material: PBMCs or T cells enriched from blood (not recorded which). These receptors all come from a woman aged 40 to 49 who had recovered from COVID-19.

A note on this clone: The junction does not match germline at one end; this may be a read error. This sequence joins TRBV18 and TRBJ1-2; 8 bases fit TRBD1. The CDR3 has 14 residues. From germline, CDR1 is KGHSH and CDR2 LQKENI. The CDR3 DNA sequence: TGTGCCAGCTCACCAGGGACAGGAAACTCTGGCTACACCTTC. Translating gives CASSPGTGNSGYTF.

The gene calls are TRBV7-9 and TRBJ2-1; TRBD2 might be the D (6 bases). The CDR3 is 15 amino acids. Trimming shortened V by 5 bases and J by 0 bases, and 11 bases separated the two germline ends. The V gene's germline CDR1 is SEHNR and CDR2 FQNEAQ (reference sequence). The CDR3 nucleotides are TGTGCCAGCAGCCACATCGGGGGCTCCTACAATGAGCAGTTCTTC. Amino acid sequence: CASSHIGGSYNEQFF.

The CDR3, as DNA: TGTGCCAGTAGCCTGGGAGGAGGAACTAACTATGGCTACACCTTC. This sequence encodes CASSLGGGTNYGYTF. V usage is TRBV19 and J usage is TRBJ1-2, with D unresolved. Germline assignment: CDR1 LNHDA and CDR2 SQIVND (reference sequence). V was clipped by 6 bases and J by 0 bases, with 14 bases between them. CDR3 length: 15 amino acids.

The gene calls are TRBV7-9 and TRBJ2-2; TRBD2 matches 8 bases. The germline gives CDR1 SEHNR, CDR2 FQNEAQ (reference sequence). Losses at the gene ends were 6 bases for V and 0 bases for J; bases not matched to a gene: 9. The CDR3 sequence is 17 residues long. This CDR3 is CASRPGGGLPNTGELFF. The CDR3 DNA reads TGTGCCAGCAGGCCCGGGGGGGGGCTACCGAACACCGGGGAGCTGTTTTTT.

The chain has TRBV6-5 and TRBJ1-3; 8 bases are a match to TRBD1. Per germline, CDR1 MNHEY and CDR2 SVGAGI. The CDR3 length is 14 residues. J was trimmed by 3 bases and V by 2 bases; bases with no gene match: 0. DNA for the CDR3: TGTGCCAGCAGTTACGACAGGGGTGGAAACACCATATATTTT. Translating gives CASSYDRGGNTIYF.

The chain couples TRBV20-1 to TRBJ2-3; D is possibly TRBD1 (6 bases). The CDR3 length is 15 residues. Germline V gene sequence: CDR1 DFQATT, CDR2 SNEGSKA (reference sequence). Deletions cut 3 bases from V and 4 bases from J, with 17 bases between. The CDR3 region has the DNA TGCAGTGCTAGTCCCGGGACACTCTCCCCAGATACGCAGTATTTT. Translated: CSASPGTLSPDTQYF.

A word on this clone: This may arise from a read error, as a much more abundant clone is one base away. V is TRBV7-3 and J is TRBJ2-1, with 14 bases that match TRBD2. In germline, CDR1 is SGHTA, CDR2 FQGTGA. After removal of 2 bases from V and 7 bases from J, the junction contained 4 bases not matched to a gene. The length of the CDR3 is 16 residues. As DNA, the CDR3 is TGTGCCAGCAGCTTAGAAGGGACTAGCGGGAGTAATGAGCAGTTCTTC. This translates into CASSLEGTSGSNEQFF.

The V gene is TRBV11-2, the J gene TRBJ2-3; TRBD2 aligns across 13 bases. The CDR3 runs to 18 residues. The germline V gene encodes CDR1 SGHAT and CDR2 FQNNGV. Unmatched junction bases numbered 3, after V lost 0 bases and J lost 0 bases. The CDR3 spells CASSLELAGGPSTDTQYF. CDR3 coding DNA: TGTGCCAGCAGCTTAGAACTAGCGGGAGGGCCAAGCACAGATACGCAGTATTTT.

The DNA for the CDR3 is TGTGCCAGCAGCCAAGATGGTGGGGACAGGTACAATGAGCAGTTCTTC. Its protein is CASSQDGGDRYNEQFF. The chain uses TRBV3-1 (or the pseudogene TRBV3-2) and TRBJ2-1; TRBD1 agrees at 8 bases. CDR3 length: 16 residues. Germline lookup yields CDR1 LGHDT and CDR2 YNNKEL (reference sequence). The junction had 5 bases not matched to a gene; V was cut back by 0 bases and J by 4 bases.

This chain uses TRBV6-5 with TRBJ1-5, with 9 nucleotides matching TRBD1. Germline V gives CDR1 MNHEY, CDR2 SVGAGI. Losses at the gene ends were 6 bases for V and 3 bases for J; bases not matched to a gene: 3. The CDR3 spans 14 residues. The CDR3 DNA reads TGTGCCAGCAGGACAGGGGGGAACAATCAGCCCCAGCATTTT. It is translated as CASRTGGNNQPQHF.

As regards this clone: Other DNA sequences of this sample code for an identical CDR3. DNA of the CDR3: TGTGCCAGCAGCTCCAGACAGGGTACAGATACGCAGTATTTT. Translated: CASSSRQGTDTQYF. The genes are TRBV5-4 and TRBJ2-3; TRBD1 aligns across 7 bases. The V gene end was trimmed by 3 bases and the J gene end by 3 bases; junction bases not matched to a gene: 4. The CDR3 loop spans 14 amino acids. Germline lookup yields CDR1 SGHNT and CDR2 YYREEE (reference sequence).

This chain connects TRBV28 to TRBJ2-2; 9 positions agree with TRBD2. The CDR3 is 15 amino acids. Germline CDR1 reads MDHEN; CDR2 reads SYDVKM. Unmatched junction bases numbered 6, after V lost 9 bases and J lost 1 base. Here the CDR3 DNA reads TGTGCCAGTAAGGGCGGGAGGGTGAACACCGGGGAGCTGTTTTTT. Translated, it gives CASKGGRVNTGELFF.

V and J are TRBV7-2 and TRBJ2-2; 7 nucleotides line up with TRBD1. CDR1 SGHTA and CDR2 FQGNSA come from the germline V gene. After removal of 1 base from V and 6 bases from J, the junction contained 8 bases not matched to a gene. The CDR3 consists of 16 residues. CDR3 residues: CASSLDRGNIAGELFF. The CDR3 DNA is TGTGCCAGCAGCTTAGACAGGGGTAATATCGCCGGGGAGCTGTTTTTT. Together with reference TRBV7-2 and TRBJ2-2, the CDR3 gives the full variable domain: GAGVSQSPSNKVTEKGKDVELRCDPISGHTALYWYRQSLGQGLEFLIYFQGNSAPDKSGLPSDRFSAERTGGSVSTLTIQRTQQEDSAVYLCASSLDRGNIAGELFFGEGSRLTVL.

The rearrangement uses TRBV5-1 and TRBJ2-7; D is possibly TRBD1 (5 bases). Germline assignment: CDR1 SGHRS and CDR2 YFSETQ. The CDR3 is 14 amino acids. V was pared by 0 bases and J by 4 bases, with 11 bases between. DNA for the CDR3: TGCGCCAGCAGCTTGGCTAGGGGTCGGTACGAGCAGTACTTC. It encodes CASSLARGRYEQYF. The entire variable domain, with the rest obtained from reference TRBV5-1 and TRBJ2-7, is as follows: KAGVTQTPRYLIKTRGQQVTLSCSPISGHRSVSWYQQTPGQGLQFLFEYFSETQRNKGNFPGRFSGRQFSNSRSEMNVSTLELGDSALYLCASSLARGRYEQYFGPGTRLTVT.

This sequence joins TRBV23-1 and TRBJ1-2; weak D call: TRBD1 (6 bases). TRBV23-1 is an ORF for which the function is uncertain. Trimming took off 3 bases at V and 4 bases at J, with 24 bases between the two ends. The CDR3 is 18 residues long. The CDR3 reads CASSHRGGSPVIGYGYTF. Here the CDR3 DNA reads TGCGCCAGCAGTCACCGAGGGGGATCGCCCGTTATAGGCTATGGCTACACCTTC.

V and J are TRBV7-2 and TRBJ2-7; D not resolved. CDR3 length equals 13 residues. From germline, CDR1 is SGHTA and CDR2 FQGNSA. The germline V and J ends were trimmed by 4 bases and 6 bases, with 13 bases remaining between them. The CDR3 protein is CASSSYYPPEQYF. In DNA form, the CDR3 reads TGTGCCAGCAGCTCCTACTACCCCCCCGAGCAGTACTTC.

V is TRBV5-6 and J is TRBJ1-2; a weak D match, TRBD1 (5 bases). Trimming pared 3 bases from V and 3 bases from J, leaving 15 bases between. Germline values: CDR1 SGHDT, CDR2 YYEEEE. This CDR3 has 15 residues. As DNA, the CDR3 is TGTGCCAGCAGCTCGCGGGACGCCTCCCACTATGGCTACACCTTC. Amino acids: CASSSRDASHYGYTF.

The rearrangement links TRBV7-3 to TRBJ2-1; 8 nucleotides line up with TRBD1. The CDR3 loop spans 14 amino acids. Germline-derived CDR1 and CDR2 are SGHTA and FQGTGA. V lost 5 bases, J lost 6 bases, and 6 bases stayed unmatched. The CDR3 DNA follows: TGTGCCAGCAGCCCTGGACAGGGCGTCAATGAGCAGTTCTTC. It encodes CASSPGQGVNEQFF.

The chain carries TRBV3-1 (or the pseudogene TRBV3-2) and TRBJ2-5; D is possibly TRBD2 (5 bases). Germline V gives CDR1 LGHDT, CDR2 YNNKEL (reference sequence). The V end lost 7 bases, the J end lost 5 bases, and 20 bases lay between the germline ends. The CDR3 sequence is 15 residues long. In nucleotides, the CDR3 is TGTGCCAGCACCCCCCAAGGGCGGGTGGGGGAGACCCAGTACTTC. Protein: CASTPQGRVGETQYF.

This CDR3 reads CASSRTSGRYTGELFF. Written as DNA, the CDR3 is TGTGCCAGTAGTCGGACTAGCGGGAGATACACCGGGGAGCTGTTTTTT. V is TRBV19 and J is TRBJ2-2; 13 bases fit TRBD2. Germline V gene lookup returns CDR1 LNHDA and CDR2 SQIVND (reference sequence). The CDR3 has 16 residues. With V trimmed by 5 bases and J by 3 bases, 3 bases remained unmatched.

The chain has TRBV23-1 and TRBJ2-7; 7 bases map to TRBD2. TRBV23-1 is an ORF, and what it does is uncertain. V gave up 5 bases and J gave up 2 bases; unmatched junction bases: 6. The CDR3 runs 14 residues. For the CDR3, the DNA is TGCGCCAGCAGTAAGGGTGGGGGGGCCTACGAGCAGTACTTC. Translating it yields CASSKGGGAYEQYF.

The V call is TRBV27, the J call TRBJ2-6; D gene ambiguous. The CDR3 consists of 14 residues. Per germline, CDR1 MNHEY and CDR2 SMNVEV (reference sequence). V was cut by 5 bases and J by 0 bases, with 5 bases left in between. The CDR3 sequence is CASSAYSGANVLTF. CDR3 DNA: TGTGCCAGCAGTGCCTACTCTGGGGCCAACGTCCTGACTTTC.

The rearrangement joins TRBV24-1 to TRBJ1-2; D possibly corresponds to TRBD1 (5 bases). CDR1 is KGHDR, CDR2 SFDVKD, per germline. CDR3 length equals 14 residues. Trimming shortened V by 4 bases and J by 8 bases, and 16 bases separated the two germline ends. CDR3 loop: CATSEGGREGGYTF. CDR3 sequence (DNA): TGTGCCACCAGTGAGGGGGGTCGTGAAGGAGGCTACACCTTC.

The chain recombines TRBV2 with TRBJ2-2, with 7 bases aligning to TRBD2. CDR1 and CDR2 (germline): SNHLY, FYNNEI. The CDR3 runs to 15 residues. V dropped 6 bases and J dropped 4; count of bases not matched to a gene: 8. CDR3 DNA: TGTGCCAGCAGGACGACTAGCCGGCTCACCGGGGAGCTGTTTTTT. Translated: CASRTTSRLTGELFF.

CDR3 region: CASSYLTPNEQFF. In DNA, the CDR3 is TGTGCCAGCAGTTATCTAACTCCTAATGAGCAGTTCTTC. V is TRBV27 and J is TRBJ2-1; D gene ambiguous. The CDR3 runs 13 residues. Germline V CDR1 and CDR2: MNHEY, SMNVEV (reference sequence). V was clipped by 4 bases and J by 7 bases, with 11 bases between them.

CDR3 protein: CASSPHRGGKGNTIYF. The CDR3 bases are TGTGCCAGCAGCCCCCATCGCGGGGGAAAGGGAAACACCATATATTTT. The gene calls are TRBV7-9 and TRBJ1-3, with D perhaps matching TRBD1 (5 bases). The CDR3 is made up of 16 amino acids. The V and J ends lost 5 bases and 4 bases respectively, with 18 bases between them. CDR1 and CDR2 (germline): SEHNR, FQNEAQ (reference sequence).